Detailed here is one T cell receptor (beta chain). The sample belongs to a study of OX40 agonist ivuxolimab in advanced cancers. Study details: The study gave patients intravenous ivuxolimab at 0.01 to 10 mg/kg every 2 weeks. Allowance was made for prior anti-PD-1, anti-PD-L1 or anti-CTLA-4 therapy, and around 41% had some.

V dropped 6 bases and J dropped 7 bases, with 16 bases sitting between them. This CDR3 has 14 residues. Looked up from germline, CDR1 is MGHRA and CDR2 is YSYEKL. Profiling relied on immunoSEQ multiplex PCR, and the TCRdb table lists in-frame clones only, not all of them. The sample has more than 10,000 clones, about 83% seen once; the top ten hold roughly 19%. Patients were ineligible given autoimmune disease history or systemic immunosuppression. This receptor was identified in an adult with an advanced solid tumor such as melanoma, head and neck, liver or kidney cancer. Material: CD4+ or CD8+ T cells sorted from blood, obtained in a trial of the OX40 agonist ivuxolimab. J is TRBJ2-1 and V is TRBV4-1; TRBD2 might be the D (7 bases). In DNA, the CDR3 is TGCGCCAGCAGATACGGAGGGGGGGGTAATGAGCAGTTCTTC. Its protein is CASRYGGGGNEQFF.